One and the same sample provided the 17 T cell receptor beta chains below, sequenced in a study of blood T cell repertoires in COVID-19. Profiling relied on immunoSEQ multiplex PCR, and the TCRdb table lists in-frame clones only, not all of them. Of roughly 190,000 clones detected, 83% appear once; the ten largest clones hold approximately 6.2%. Sequenced: peripheral blood. These receptors were collected from a woman aged 40 to 55 with acute or convalescent COVID-19.

This clone was counted a single time. The V call is TRBV10-3, the J call TRBJ2-1; D perhaps matches TRBD2 (6 bases). Trimming removed 11 bases at V and 7 bases at J, with 18 bases between. The CDR3 sequence is 13 residues long. CDR1 and CDR2 (germline): ENHRY, SYGVKD. The CDR3 sequence: CALRTSAGNEQFF. In nucleotides, the CDR3 is TGTGCCCTACGTACCTCCGCGGGGAATGAGCAGTTCTTC.

The CDR3 bases are TGTGCCAGCACCCTTGACTCACTTTCGGGTCAGCCCCAGCATTTT. Protein: CASTLDSLSGQPQHF. The chain has TRBV2 and TRBJ1-5; no definite D call. Trimming pared 7 bases from V and 6 bases from J, leaving 19 bases between. This CDR3 is 15 amino acids long. CDR1 and CDR2 (germline): SNHLY, FYNNEI.

The rearrangement joins TRBV10-3 to TRBJ1-5; D is ambiguous. This CDR3 spans 15 amino acids. Germline CDR1 and CDR2: ENHRY and SYGVKD. Trimming removed 6 bases from V and 8 bases from J, with 20 bases in between. CDR3 nucleotides: TGTGCCATCAGCGCACATCGGACGGAGGGTAAGCCCCAGCATTTT. The encoded protein is CAISAHRTEGKPQHF.

V usage is TRBV14 and J usage is TRBJ1-4; D is ambiguous. CDR1 and CDR2 from the germline V gene are SGHDN and FVKESK. The CDR3 sequence is 14 residues long. Trimming removed 4 bases from V and 5 bases from J, with 11 bases in between. The CDR3 here is CASSPGLRNEKLFF. The CDR3 DNA sequence: TGTGCCAGCAGCCCCGGACTGAGGAATGAAAAACTGTTTTTT.

The V call is TRBV27, the J call TRBJ1-6; unclear D gene. Trimming removed 8 bases from V and 5 bases from J, with 10 bases in between. CDR3 length: 13 amino acids. The germline V gene has CDR1 MNHEY and CDR2 SMNVEV (reference sequence). The CDR3 nucleotides are TGTGCCAGCGCGGAGGGTCATAATTCACCCCTCCACTTT. This translates into CASAEGHNSPLHF.

The chain couples TRBV18 to TRBJ1-1; 11 bases are a match to TRBD1. The CDR3 sequence is 16 residues long. CDR1 is KGHSH and CDR2 is LQKENI in the germline V gene. V trimming: 3 bases; J trimming: 7 bases; junction bases outside the gene matches: 10. The CDR3 DNA is TGTGCCAGCTCACCTACCGGGACAGGGGGAACCTTTGAAGCTTTCTTT. Translating it yields CASSPTGTGGTFEAFF. The variable domain in full, with the rest retrieved from reference TRBV18 and TRBJ1-1, is NAGVMQNPRHLVRRRGQEARLRCSPMKGHSHVYWYRQLPEEGLKFMVYLQKENIIDESGMPKERFSAEFPKEGPSILRIQQVVRGDSAAYFCASSPTGTGGTFEAFFGQGTRLTVV.

This sequence joins TRBV9 and TRBJ2-5, with D maybe TRBD2 (6 bases). The length of the CDR3 is 16 residues. Trimming removed 4 bases at V and 5 bases at J, with 21 bases between. Germline V lookup: CDR1 SGDLS, CDR2 YYNGEE. This CDR3 reads CASSPPNSGTWETQYF. CDR3 DNA sequence: TGTGCCAGCAGCCCACCAAATTCCGGGACTTGGGAGACCCAGTACTTC.

The chain joins TRBV18 to TRBJ2-1; 7 nucleotides line up with TRBD2. The V and J ends lost 4 bases and 5 bases, in that order; junction bases with no gene match: 5. The CDR3 loop spans 14 amino acids. CDR1 and CDR2 from the germline V gene are KGHSH and LQKENI. The CDR3 DNA is TGTGCCAGCTCACGGGAGCTAGCGGACAATGAGCAGTTCTTC. It encodes CASSRELADNEQFF.

V gene TRBV2 combines with J gene TRBJ2-7; 7 bases are shared with TRBD1. J lost 3 bases, V lost 6 bases, and 14 bases had no gene match. Germline-derived CDR1 and CDR2 are SNHLY and FYNNEI. The CDR3 totals 16 residues. DNA of the CDR3: TGTGCCAGCAGGGGGTGGGCGACAGGGCTGAACTACGAGCAGTACTTC. It specifies CASRGWATGLNYEQYF. The full variable domain, completed using reference TRBV2 and TRBJ2-7, is EPEVTQTPSHQVTQMGQEVILRCVPISNHLYFYWYRQILGQKVEFLVSFYNNEISEKSEIFDDQFSVERPDGSNFTLKIRSTKLEDSAMYFCASRGWATGLNYEQYFGPGTRLTVT.

The genes are TRBV16 and TRBJ1-1; D is unclear. V lost 1 base and J 1 base, leaving 10 bases between the germline ends. The germline gives CDR1 KGHSY, CDR2 FQNENV. The CDR3 is 15 amino acids. The CDR3 region is CASSQYNEGNTEAFF. The CDR3 bases are TGTGCCAGCAGCCAATATAATGAGGGGAACACTGAAGCTTTCTTT.

The gene calls are TRBV7-8 and TRBJ2-3, with a tentative D call TRBD1 (5 bases). The CDR3 loop spans 15 amino acids. Trimming left V 2 bases short and J 2 bases short, with 11 bases between. Germline CDR1 SGHVS, CDR2 FQNEAQ. The CDR3, as DNA: TGTGCCAGCAGCTTACAGCGACAGACCACAGATACGCAGTATTTT. Amino acids: CASSLQRQTTDTQYF. Using reference TRBV7-8 and TRBJ2-3 for the parts outside the CDR3, the full variable domain is GAGVSQSPRYKVAKRGQDVALRCDPISGHVSLFWYQQALGQGPEFLTYFQNEAQLDKSGLPSDRFFAERPEGSVSTLKIQRTQQEDSAVYLCASSLQRQTTDTQYFGPGTRLTVL.

This rearrangement joins TRBV7-9 to TRBJ2-7; 14 bases fit TRBD2. In germline, CDR1 is SEHNR, CDR2 FQNEAQ (reference sequence). J lost 6 bases, V lost 4 bases, and 5 bases had no gene match. There are 15 residues in the CDR3. This CDR3 reads CASSSAGLAGAEQYF. The DNA for the CDR3 is TGTGCCAGCAGCTCCGCGGGACTAGCGGGAGCCGAGCAGTACTTC.

The chain carries TRBV6-5 and TRBJ1-1; D may be TRBD1 (5 bases). In germline, CDR1 is MNHEY, CDR2 SVGAGI. V lost 8 bases and J lost 4, with 17 bases in between. The CDR3 has 14 residues. The CDR3 loop is CASSAWGEGTEAFF. Written as DNA, the CDR3 is TGTGCCAGCTCGGCATGGGGGGAGGGCACTGAAGCTTTCTTT.

As regards this clone: Other nucleotide sequences from this sample produce the same CDR3. This chain connects TRBV6-5 to TRBJ1-1; no firm D call. V lost 8 bases, J lost 1 base, and 8 bases lay in between. There are 12 residues in the CDR3. CDR1 is MNHEY and CDR2 is SVGAGI in the germline V gene. The CDR3 region has the DNA TGTGCCAGCGTTGGCGGGAACACTGAAGCTTTCTTT. This gives the protein CASVGGNTEAFF.

J is TRBJ2-1 and V is TRBV21-1; no DNA check was done on the table's D call, TRBD1. TRBV21-1 is a documented pseudogene. This CDR3 has 17 residues. In DNA form, the CDR3 reads TGTGCCAGCAGCAAGCAAACAGGGGCCCTTCACTACAATGAGCAGTTCTTC. Residues: CASSKQTGALHYNEQFF.

The rearrangement uses TRBV4-2 and TRBJ2-3; no reliable D call. CDR3 length: 15 amino acids. Trimming took 0 bases from V and 5 from J, leaving 12 bases between them. Germline assignment: CDR1 LGHNA and CDR2 YNFKEQ. CDR3 region: CASSQDRSPGDTQYF. CDR3 bases: TGTGCCAGCAGCCAAGATCGGTCCCCTGGAGATACGCAGTATTTT.

In DNA, the CDR3 is TGTGCCTCTGTGGGGGGAGGCACTGAAGCTTTCTTT. Its protein product is CASVGGGTEAFF. The V call is TRBV30, the J call TRBJ1-1; tentatively, D is TRBD1 (5 bases). Trimming removed 7 bases from V and 4 bases from J, with 13 bases in between. The CDR3 is 12 residues long. Germline loops: CDR1 GTSNPN, CDR2 SVGIG (reference sequence). Full variable domain (missing parts from reference TRBV30 and TRBJ1-1): SQTIHQWPATLVQPVGSPLSLECTVEGTSNPNLYWYRQAAGRGLQLLFYSVGIGQISSEVPQNLSASRPQDRQFILSSKKLLLSDSGFYLCASVGGGTEAFFGQGTRLTVV.